One sample yielded the 20 T cell receptor beta chains listed below, sequenced in a study of blood T cell repertoires in COVID-19. Only in-frame clones appear in the TCRdb table, and some are missing; sequencing was by immunoSEQ multiplex PCR. The repertoire holds about 220,000 clones, around 83% seen once, with 9.7% in the top ten. The sequencing sample was made of peripheral blood. Source of these receptors: a man aged 50 or older with active or convalescent COVID-19.

This chain joins TRBV7-2 and TRBJ2-1, with 7 bases matching TRBD2. With V trimmed by 2 bases and J by 0 bases, 7 bases remained unmatched. The CDR3 runs 17 residues. Germline V lookup: CDR1 SGHTA, CDR2 FQGNSA. CDR3 sequence reads: CASSLRSGISSYNEQFF. The CDR3 region has the DNA TGTGCCAGCAGCTTACGAAGCGGGATTAGCTCCTACAATGAGCAGTTCTTC.

The rearrangement links TRBV5-1 to TRBJ2-3; 9 bases align to TRBD2. The CDR3 is 16 residues long. Germline V CDR1 and CDR2: SGHRS, YFSETQ. V shed 0 bases, J shed 1 base, and the junction held 3 bases outside the gene matches. CDR3 DNA sequence: TGCGCCAGCAGCTTGGGGGCGGGAGGGGGCACAGATACGCAGTATTTT. It yields the protein CASSLGAGGGTDTQYF.

The V and J genes are TRBV3-1 (or the pseudogene TRBV3-2) and TRBJ2-5, with D perhaps matching TRBD2 (6 bases). The CDR3 runs to 16 residues. V lost 4 bases, J lost 5 bases, and 20 bases lay in between. Germline CDR1 LGHDT, CDR2 YNNKEL (reference sequence). CDR3 nucleotide sequence: TGTGCCAGCAGCCGGAGGGCTCCCATTTTCTCTGAGACCCAGTACTTC. The encoded protein is CASSRRAPIFSETQYF.

The chain employs TRBV10-2 and TRBJ2-3, with D possibly TRBD2 on 5 matching bases. The CDR3 covers 13 residues. Trimming stripped 6 bases from V and 3 bases from J, with 10 bases between. The germline V gene has CDR1 WSHSY and CDR2 SAAADI. CDR3 residues: CASRIGLTDTQYF. The CDR3 DNA is TGCGCCAGCAGGATCGGACTTACAGATACGCAGTATTTT.

This clone occurred a few times. V is TRBV21-1 and J is TRBJ1-1. TRBV21-1 corresponds to a pseudogene. This CDR3 is 19 amino acids long. CDR3 protein: CASSKFKLQRGRLDTEAFF. CDR3 nucleotides: TGTGCCAGCAGCAAGTTTAAGTTACAGCGTGGGAGGTTGGACACTGAAGCTTTCTTT.

The chain has TRBV6-2 or TRBV6-3 and TRBJ2-3; maybe TRBD2 (7 bases). Germline CDR1 reads MNHEY; CDR2 reads SVGEGT. Trimming took 5 bases from V and 4 from J, leaving 13 bases between them. The CDR3 covers 14 residues. The CDR3 nucleotides read TGTGCCAGCAGTCGGGGGGCAGGGGCAGATACGCAGTATTTT. This encodes CASSRGAGADTQYF.

The chain uses TRBV7-8 and TRBJ2-7; D might be TRBD1 (6 bases). V gave up 5 bases and J gave up 3 bases, with 20 bases separating them. Per the germline V gene, CDR1 is SGHVS and CDR2 is FQNEAQ. CDR3 size: 16 residues. CDR3 DNA sequence: TGTGCCAGCAGCCCCCCGTCATCAGGGGTTTTCTACGAGCAGTACGTC. Its protein is CASSPPSSGVFYEQYV.

This chain uses TRBV7-3 with TRBJ2-3; D unresolved. The CDR3 runs to 14 residues. CDR1 and CDR2 from the germline V gene are SGHTA and FQGTGA. Trimming left V 5 bases short and J 3 bases short, with 12 bases between. In DNA, the CDR3 is TGTGCCAGCAGCCCCTCGAGAGCTACAGATACGCAGTATTTT. Its protein product is CASSPSRATDTQYF.

The rearrangement joins TRBV6-1 to TRBJ2-7; D is unclear. The CDR3 spans 16 residues. V gave up 0 bases and J gave up 0 bases, with 12 bases separating them. From germline, CDR1 is MNHNS and CDR2 SASEGT. The CDR3 DNA follows: TGTGCCAGCAGTGAAGCTCCGTCGACTGCCTCCTACGAGCAGTACTTC. Amino acid sequence: CASSEAPSTASYEQYF.

About this clone: Other nucleotide sequences in the sample specify the same CDR3. The chain couples TRBV29-1 to TRBJ2-3, with D possibly matching TRBD2 (6 bases). With 3 bases removed from V and 3 bases from J, the gap between germline ends came to 10 bases. The length of the CDR3 is 13 residues. The germline CDR1 and CDR2 sequences are SQVTM and ANQGSEA. CDR3 sequence reads: CSVEEGGTDTQYF. The CDR3 nucleotides are TGCAGCGTTGAGGAGGGTGGGACAGATACGCAGTATTTT.

The chain joins TRBV2 to TRBJ2-3, with D tentatively TRBD2 (5 bases). The germline gives CDR1 SNHLY, CDR2 FYNNEI. V was shortened by 7 bases and J by 5 bases, with 16 bases between the two germline ends. The CDR3 runs 14 residues. CDR3 sequence reads: CASTGPLREDTQYF. The CDR3 DNA is TGTGCCAGCACCGGCCCCCTCCGGGAAGATACGCAGTATTTT.

This chain links TRBV18 with TRBJ1-4; 8 nucleotides agree with TRBD1. The CDR3 contains 16 residues. Germline trimming cut 5 bases from V and 0 bases from J; bases unmatched to any gene: 5. Germline lookup yields CDR1 KGHSH and CDR2 LQKENI. CDR3 DNA: TGTGCCAGCTCATCTCAACAGGGGGCAACTAATGAAAAACTGTTTTTT. Its translation: CASSSQQGATNEKLFF.

The chain is built from TRBV18 and TRBJ1-2; the match to TRBD1 covers 7 bases. The CDR3 spans 12 residues. Germline assignment: CDR1 KGHSH and CDR2 LQKENI. V was clipped by 3 bases and J by 14 bases; unmatched bases: 9. CDR3 nucleotide sequence: TGTGCCAGCTCACCCGACAGGGAATCGTGGACCTTC. Amino acids: CASSPDRESWTF. Full variable domain (remainder filled in from reference TRBV18 and TRBJ1-2): NAGVMQNPRHLVRRRGQEARLRCSPMKGHSHVYWYRQLPEEGLKFMVYLQKENIIDESGMPKERFSAEFPKEGPSILRIQQVVRGDSAAYFCASSPDRESWTFGSGTRLTVV.

The chain recombines TRBV28 with TRBJ1-4; a possible D gene is TRBD1 (5 bases). The V gene lost 6 bases and the J gene lost 6 bases, with 14 bases spanning the gap. The CDR3 runs 14 residues. Looked up from germline, CDR1 is MDHEN and CDR2 is SYDVKM. The CDR3 DNA reads as TGTGCCAGCAGGATGGGGGGGAGTGATGAAAAACTGTTTTTT. Residues: CASRMGGSDEKLFF.

The chain carries TRBV28 and TRBJ1-2, with TRBD1 identical over 10 bases. CDR1 is MDHEN, CDR2 SYDVKM, per germline. The CDR3 has 13 amino acids. J was trimmed by 7 bases and V by 4 bases; bases with no gene match: 3. This CDR3 reads CASSYRDRGGYTF. The CDR3 nucleotides read TGTGCCAGCAGTTATAGGGACAGGGGTGGCTACACCTTC.

The chain uses TRBV27 and TRBJ2-2, with D possibly being TRBD2 (7 bases). Trimming stripped 2 bases from V and 7 bases from J, with 11 bases between. The CDR3 is 14 amino acids. Per the germline V gene, CDR1 is MNHEY and CDR2 is SMNVEV (reference sequence). The CDR3 protein is CASSLRGGGGELFF. In DNA form, the CDR3 reads TGTGCCAGCAGTTTAAGGGGAGGGGGCGGGGAGCTGTTTTTT.

The genes are TRBV15 and TRBJ2-1; 7 nucleotides match TRBD1. This CDR3 is built from 16 residues. V lost 2 bases to trimming and J lost 6 bases; unmatched junction nucleotides: 10. CDR1 is LNHNV, CDR2 YYDKDF, per germline (reference sequence). In DNA form, the CDR3 reads TGTGCCACCAGCAGATCCACAGGGGAGAGGTCCAATGAGCAGTTCTTC. Translating gives CATSRSTGERSNEQFF.

The chain recombines TRBV19 with TRBJ1-5; TRBD1 matches at 8 bases. J was trimmed by 5 bases and V by 5 bases; bases with no gene match: 8. CDR3 length equals 15 residues. CDR1 and CDR2 (germline): LNHDA, SQIVND (reference sequence). This CDR3 is CASSSRQGKHQPQHF. For the CDR3, the DNA is TGTGCCAGTAGTTCGCGACAGGGGAAACATCAGCCCCAGCATTTT.

This clone showed up just once. As DNA, the CDR3 is TGTGCCAGCAGCTTAGAGCGGGGGAACACTGAAGCTTTCTTT. Its protein is CASSLERGNTEAFF. The rearrangement joins TRBV7-9 to TRBJ1-1; D gene unclear. This CDR3 is 14 amino acids long. The V gene lost 1 base and the J gene lost 1 base, with 7 bases spanning the gap. Germline CDR1 is SEHNR and CDR2 is FQNEAQ (reference sequence).

V is TRBV19 and J is TRBJ1-5; TRBD1 matches 8 bases. V shed 3 bases, J shed 3 bases, and the junction held 13 bases outside the gene matches. CDR3 length equals 18 residues. Germline assignment: CDR1 LNHDA and CDR2 SQIVND (reference sequence). CDR3 sequence (DNA): TGTGCCAGTAGTATTCGAGACAGGGGTTACAGGGACAATCAGCCCCAGCATTTT. As protein: CASSIRDRGYRDNQPQHF.